This entry lists 17 T cell receptor beta chains sequenced from one sample in a study of neurological immune-mediated disorders. Each CDR3 protein is one row after TCRdb ran MiXCR on the 5' RACE reads. The sample yields 25,000 to 35,000 distinct CDR3 sequences, roughly 1.6% seen once. The sequencing sample was made of PBMCs. These receptors all come from a woman under 40 with multiple sclerosis.

This clonotype was detected ten times or more. The chain employs TRBV3-1 and TRBJ2-7; D remains unclear. The germline V and J ends were trimmed by 5 bases and 2 bases, with 4 bases remaining between them. The germline V gene encodes CDR1 LGHDT and CDR2 YNNKEL (reference sequence). This CDR3 region has 11 residues. The CDR3 DNA reads TGTGCCAGCAGCGACACCTACGAGCAGTACTTC. It encodes CASSDTYEQYF.

This clonotype was recorded at least ten times. J is TRBJ2-5 and V is TRBV7-2, with D uncertain. CDR1 is SGHTA and CDR2 is FQGNSA in the germline V gene. CDR3 length: 13 amino acids. The V and J ends lost 4 bases and 4 bases respectively, with 10 bases between them. The CDR3 coding sequence is TGTGCCAGCAGCTCTGGACCTGGAGAGACCCAGTACTTC. This encodes CASSSGPGETQYF.

There are many counts of this clonotype. The rearrangement links TRBV6-5 to TRBJ2-7; 7 bases fit TRBD2. V gave up 8 bases and J gave up 3 bases; unmatched junction bases: 4. From germline, CDR1 is MNHEY and CDR2 SVGAGI. The CDR3 is made up of 12 amino acids. CDR3 nucleotide sequence: TGTGCCAGCCAGCGGGGAAGCTACGAGCAGTACTTC. Translated, it gives CASQRGSYEQYF.

This clonotype was counted many times. The chain couples TRBV25-1 to TRBJ2-2; D gene uncertain. V lost 1 base, J lost 3 bases, and 3 bases lay in between. Germline V lookup: CDR1 MGHDK, CDR2 SYGVNS. The CDR3 runs 13 residues. The CDR3 loop reads CASSEFYTGELFF. DNA for the CDR3: TGTGCCAGCAGTGAATTTTACACCGGGGAGCTGTTTTTT.

Remarks on this clonotype: The CDR3 does not end in the conserved phenylalanine or tryptophan, so this is likely a read error. The V call is TRBV20-1, the J call TRBJ2-7; no reliable D call. This CDR3 contains 14 residues. The V gene lost 1 base and the J gene lost 5 bases, with 15 bases spanning the gap. CDR1 is DFQATT and CDR2 is SNEGSKA in the germline V gene (reference sequence). Here the CDR3 reads CSARGRLGLDEQYG. CDR3 DNA sequence: TGCAGTGCTAGAGGTCGGTTGGGGTTGGACGAGCAGTACGGC.

The table lists this clonotype with many counts. The chain recombines TRBV6-5 with TRBJ2-7, with 10 bases fitting TRBD1. J was trimmed by 3 bases and V by 2 bases; bases with no gene match: 1. This CDR3 contains 14 residues. Germline V CDR1 and CDR2: MNHEY, SVGAGI. The CDR3 region has the DNA TGTGCCAGCAGTTACGGGACAGGGGACTACGAGCAGTACTTC. Translating gives CASSYGTGDYEQYF.

This clonotype was observed at least ten times. The rearrangement uses TRBV20-1 and TRBJ2-5, with D tentatively TRBD1 (5 bases). The V gene's germline CDR1 is DFQATT and CDR2 SNEGSKA (reference sequence). This CDR3 spans 18 amino acids. V lost 0 bases and J 2 bases, leaving 22 bases between the germline ends. The CDR3 DNA reads as TGCAGTGCTAGAGAGCTTGAACGGCGGCAGGGCAGTCAAGAGACCCAGTACTTC. Its translation: CSARELERRQGSQETQYF.

This clonotype was detected many times. V is TRBV7-6 and J is TRBJ2-7; D gene unclear. V lost 5 bases and J lost 3, with 14 bases in between. CDR1 is SGHVS, CDR2 FNYEAQ, per germline. CDR3 length: 14 amino acids. This chain's CDR3 is CASSPNTVIYEQYF. CDR3 bases: TGTGCCAGCAGCCCTAATACAGTCATCTACGAGCAGTACTTC.

This clonotype came up many times. V is TRBV9 and J is TRBJ2-7; a possible D gene is TRBD2 (7 bases). Per the germline V gene, CDR1 is SGDLS and CDR2 is YYNGEE. The V end was cut by 0 bases, the J end by 5 bases, with 12 bases between. There are 14 residues in the CDR3. This chain's CDR3 is CASSVGGGADEQYF. CDR3 nucleotide sequence: TGTGCCAGCAGCGTAGGAGGGGGGGCCGACGAGCAGTACTTC.

This clonotype was counted at least ten times. The chain uses TRBV12-3 or TRBV12-4 and TRBJ2-1; TRBD1 agrees at 8 bases. With 6 bases clipped from V and 7 bases from J, the junction kept 5 bases outside the gene matches. The CDR3 contains 13 residues. The CDR3 DNA follows: TGTGCCAGCAGCCCACACAGGGGGAATGAGCAGTTCTTC. This encodes CASSPHRGNEQFF.

Remarks on this clonotype: Sequence at one end of the junction differs from germline and may be a read error. As DNA, the CDR3 is TGCAGTGCTCCCCTTGCGGTCCAAAAGGTGCACTTC. Amino acids: CSAPLAVQKVHF. The chain joins TRBV20-1 to TRBJ2-7; D is unclear. Germline loops: CDR1 DFQATT, CDR2 SNEGSKA (reference sequence). CDR3 length: 12 residues.

This clonotype was observed many times. The V and J genes are TRBV12-3 or TRBV12-4 and TRBJ1-1; 7 nucleotides align to TRBD1. The CDR3 has 13 residues. J gave up 6 bases and V 3 bases, and 4 bases lay outside the gene matches. The CDR3 DNA is TGTGCCAGCAGTTTTAGACAGGGCTCTGAAGCTTTCTTT. It is translated as CASSFRQGSEAFF.

This clonotype appeared many times. The CDR3 region is CASSYVNQPQHF. DNA for the CDR3: TGTGCCAGCAGTTACGTTAATCAGCCCCAGCATTTT. The chain has TRBV6-6 and TRBJ1-5; no definite D call. V lost 2 bases, J lost 4 bases, and 3 bases lay in between. Germline V gives CDR1 MNHNY, CDR2 SVGAGI (reference sequence). The CDR3 runs 12 residues.

In this sample, this clonotype turned up many times. The chain uses TRBV4-3 and TRBJ2-6; D not resolved. The germline CDR1 and CDR2 sequences are LGHNA and YSLEER. This CDR3 is 17 amino acids long. Between the trimmed V and J ends, which lost 0 bases and 0 bases, there was a span of 9 bases. The CDR3 here is CASSQEGSLSGANVLTF. The CDR3, as DNA: TGCGCCAGCAGCCAAGAAGGTTCTCTCTCTGGGGCCAACGTCCTGACTTTC.

This clonotype was found many times. The chain carries TRBV29-1 and TRBJ2-2, with unresolved D. The CDR3 totals 13 residues. Germline V gene data show CDR1 as SQVTM and CDR2 as ANQGSEA. V lost 3 bases and J 1 base, leaving 6 bases between the germline ends. CDR3 loop: CSVDYLNTGELFF. As DNA, the CDR3 is TGCAGCGTTGATTATTTGAACACCGGGGAGCTGTTTTTT.

The sample holds many counts of this clonotype. The CDR3 DNA is TGTGCCACCTCTCCGGGGGGACATGGCTACACCTTC. Its protein is CATSPGGHGYTF. The V call is TRBV6-2 or TRBV6-3, the J call TRBJ1-2, with a weak D call TRBD1 (5 bases). Germline-derived CDR1 and CDR2 are MNHEY and SVGEGT. This CDR3 is 12 amino acids long. The V end lost 10 bases, the J end lost 6 bases, and 15 bases lay between the germline ends.

This clonotype was seen many times. The chain links TRBV14 to TRBJ2-7, with D tentatively TRBD2 (6 bases). The germline CDR1 and CDR2 sequences are SGHDN and FVKESK. V lost 4 bases and J 6 bases, leaving 13 bases between the germline ends. The CDR3 consists of 13 residues. The CDR3 DNA sequence: TGTGCCAGCAGCCGGATTCAGGGAGGCGAGCAGTACTTC. Its protein product is CASSRIQGGEQYF.